Included here is one T cell receptor (beta chain) sequence, with context. No cell sorting was done before RNA was extracted from the tissue. The V end lost 4 bases, the J end lost 4 bases, and 20 bases lay between the germline ends. CDR3 length equals 17 residues. TCRbeta libraries were built with three rounds of nested PCR, modified from ARM-PCR. TCRdb recomputed calls from the multiplex PCR reads with MiXCR, one row per CDR3 protein. The sample carries over 130,000 distinct CDR3 sequences, around 61% recorded once. The data originate from a study of tumor and adjacent non-tumor tissue in lung cancer.

V is TRBV12-3 or TRBV12-4 and J is TRBJ2-4; tentatively, D is TRBD1 (5 bases). Specimen: lung tumor tissue. The TCR originated in a man aged 55 to 70 with small cell lung cancer. CDR3 DNA: TGTGCCAGCAGTTCGACTGCAGGGTCTTTGACAAAAAACATTCAGTACTTC. Protein product: CASSSTAGSLTKNIQYF.